This T cell receptor beta chain was retrieved from a study of T-cell memory formation after mild COVID-19. Study information: TCR clustering was largely donor specific.

This clonotype was detected a few times. Its antigen is not known. Notes on the study in general: Day 15 to 85 contracting clones showed balanced CD4/CD8; day 15 to 37 expanders favored CD4+. Unconfirmed was the SARS-CoV-2 specificity of second-wave clones that peaked on day 37.

One entry per CDR3 protein results from TCRdb running MiXCR on the 5' RACE reads. The sample has a few hundred thousand distinct CDR3 sequences, approximately 15% seen once. Germline V gene sequence: CDR1 MGHRA, CDR2 YSYEKL. Trimming at V came to 4 bases and at J to 0 bases, leaving 3 bases not matched to a gene. This CDR3 spans 15 amino acids. V gene TRBV4-1 combines with J gene TRBJ2-7; 10 bases line up with TRBD1. Sequenced sample: PBMCs or a T cell subset sorted from them (not recorded which). The clonotype comes from a man between 18 and 35 years old who had mild COVID-19 (a few samples of this study predate the infection). Cell type and time point are not known. The CDR3 here is CASSRGTGVSYEQYF. The CDR3 DNA is TGCGCCAGCAGCCGCGGGACAGGGGTCTCCTACGAGCAGTACTTC.